Shown below are 11 T cell receptor beta chains from a single sample sequenced in a study of radiotherapy plus CTLA-4 blockade in lung cancer. Only in-frame clones appear in the TCRdb table, and some are missing; sequencing was by immunoSEQ multiplex PCR. The table shows roughly 44,000 clones, with around 77% occurring only once. The sequencing used peripheral blood, collected from a patient treated with radiotherapy plus ipilimumab. The receptors here all came from a human donor with non-small cell lung cancer who had stable disease on radiotherapy plus ipilimumab.

The chain uses TRBV2 and TRBJ1-3, with a possible D match to TRBD1 (5 bases). Germline CDR1 reads SNHLY; CDR2 reads FYNNEI. CDR3 size: 13 residues. V dropped 4 bases and J dropped 3 bases, with 7 bases sitting between them. CDR3 in amino acids: CASSVTVGNTIYF. The CDR3 DNA reads as TGTGCCAGCAGTGTGACAGTTGGAAACACCATATATTTT.

The V call is TRBV10-3, the J call TRBJ2-2; 9 bases agree with TRBD1. Germline loops: CDR1 ENHRY, CDR2 SYGVKD. V lost 6 bases to trimming and J lost 3 bases; unmatched junction nucleotides: 5. This CDR3 is 15 amino acids long. CDR3 loop: CAIRGTGSDTGELFF. CDR3 coding DNA: TGTGCCATCAGGGGGACAGGGTCGGACACCGGGGAGCTGTTTTTT.

This clone turned up a few times. This chain connects TRBV5-4 to TRBJ1-4, with D unclear. In germline, CDR1 is SGHNT, CDR2 YYREEE (reference sequence). The CDR3 spans 15 residues. The V gene lost 4 bases and the J gene lost 7 bases, with 17 bases spanning the gap. The CDR3 DNA reads as TGTGCCAGCAGCCCGTGGACCGTCTGGGGTGAAAAACTGTTTTTT. Its protein product is CASSPWTVWGEKLFF.

The chain links TRBV6-1 to TRBJ2-5; D may be TRBD2 (6 bases). CDR3 length equals 14 residues. Trimming stripped 6 bases from V and 4 bases from J, with 15 bases between. Germline-derived CDR1 and CDR2 are MNHNS and SASEGT. As DNA, the CDR3 is TGTGCCAGCAGAGCACTAGCTGGAGGAGAGACCCAGTACTTC. Residues: CASRALAGGETQYF.

V usage is TRBV19 and J usage is TRBJ2-7, with D possibly matching TRBD1 (5 bases). Germline V CDR1 and CDR2: LNHDA, SQIVND (reference sequence). This CDR3 contains 13 residues. V dropped 10 bases and J dropped 3 bases, with 16 bases sitting between them. The CDR3 DNA reads as TGTGCCACCGCCGTAGGGCAGGGCTACGAGCAGTACTTC. Encoded protein: CATAVGQGYEQYF.

The chain employs TRBV28 and TRBJ1-4; TRBD1 agrees at 7 bases. The CDR3 is 15 amino acids. Germline trimming cut 4 bases from V and 8 bases from J; bases unmatched to any gene: 10. Germline lookup yields CDR1 MDHEN and CDR2 SYDVKM. CDR3 DNA: TGTGCCAGCAGTTCAGGAGACAGGGTGAACGAAAAACTGTTTTTT. Protein: CASSSGDRVNEKLFF.

The chain joins TRBV29-1 to TRBJ1-2, with TRBD1 as a possible D gene (6 bases). Germline values: CDR1 SQVTM, CDR2 ANQGSEA. This CDR3 spans 12 amino acids. V was trimmed by 5 bases and J by 7 bases, leaving 14 bases between them. CDR3 residues: CSVTFTGSGYTF. The DNA for the CDR3 is TGCAGCGTTACCTTCACAGGGTCTGGCTACACCTTC.

V and J are TRBV11-2 and TRBJ1-1, with D unresolved. This CDR3 has 12 residues. The ends were cut back, 0 bases at V and 2 bases at J, with 1 base in the middle. Germline values: CDR1 SGHAT, CDR2 FQNNGV. CDR3 DNA sequence: TGTGCCAGCAGCTTAGACAACACTGAAGCTTTCTTT. Amino acid sequence: CASSLDNTEAFF.

The V gene is TRBV19, the J gene TRBJ1-1; 9 nucleotides match TRBD1. J gave up 3 bases and V 6 bases, and 8 bases lay outside the gene matches. The CDR3 spans 15 residues. Per the germline V gene, CDR1 is LNHDA and CDR2 is SQIVND (reference sequence). CDR3 loop: CASRTGGVRDTEAFF. The CDR3 nucleotides are TGTGCCAGTAGAACAGGGGGCGTGAGGGACACTGAAGCTTTCTTT.

J is TRBJ2-5 and V is TRBV29-1; D may match TRBD1 or TRBD2 (6 bases each). The CDR3 totals 15 residues. The V gene's germline CDR1 is SQVTM and CDR2 ANQGSEA. Trimming removed 2 bases at V and 5 bases at J, with 18 bases between. CDR3 region: CSVEPRDTAGETQYF. The CDR3 nucleotides are TGCAGCGTTGAACCTAGGGACACCGCGGGGGAGACCCAGTACTTC.

The chain uses TRBV18 and TRBJ2-3; 7 bases align to TRBD2. This CDR3 contains 14 residues. Germline values: CDR1 KGHSH, CDR2 LQKENI. The J segment lost 0 bases and the V segment lost 6 bases, leaving 3 bases of the junction unmatched. CDR3 residues: CASSSGHSTDTQYF. The CDR3 coding sequence is TGTGCCAGCTCTAGCGGGCATAGCACAGATACGCAGTATTTT. The whole variable domain, filled in from reference TRBV18 and TRBJ2-3, reads NAGVMQNPRHLVRRRGQEARLRCSPMKGHSHVYWYRQLPEEGLKFMVYLQKENIIDESGMPKERFSAEFPKEGPSILRIQQVVRGDSAAYFCASSSGHSTDTQYFGPGTRLTVL.